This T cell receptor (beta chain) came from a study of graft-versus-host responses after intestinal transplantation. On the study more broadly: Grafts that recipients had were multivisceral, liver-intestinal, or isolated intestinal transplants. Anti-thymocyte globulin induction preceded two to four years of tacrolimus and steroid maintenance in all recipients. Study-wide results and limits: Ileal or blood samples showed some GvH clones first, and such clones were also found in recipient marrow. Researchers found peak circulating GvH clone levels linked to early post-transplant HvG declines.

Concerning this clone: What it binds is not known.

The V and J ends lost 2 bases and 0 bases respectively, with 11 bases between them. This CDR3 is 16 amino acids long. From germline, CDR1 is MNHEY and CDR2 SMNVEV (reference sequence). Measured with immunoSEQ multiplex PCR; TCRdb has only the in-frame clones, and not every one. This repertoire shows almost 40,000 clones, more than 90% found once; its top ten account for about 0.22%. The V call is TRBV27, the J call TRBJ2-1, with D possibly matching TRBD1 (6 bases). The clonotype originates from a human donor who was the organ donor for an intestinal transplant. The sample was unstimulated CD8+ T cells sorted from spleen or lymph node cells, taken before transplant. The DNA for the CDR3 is TGTGCCAGCAGTTTACAAGGGGGTAGCTCCTACAATGAGCAGTTCTTC. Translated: CASSLQGGSSYNEQFF.